This record concerns one TCR beta chain sequence. The CDR3 loop spans 13 amino acids. Trimming stripped 0 bases from V and 5 bases from J, with 9 bases between. CDR1 and CDR2 (germline): SGDLS, YYNGEE. The PCR made use of 60 Vbeta and 13 Jbeta primers. Method: immunoSEQ multiplex PCR; TCRdb's copy keeps in-frame clones and lacks some. This sample has about 170,000 clones, with about 84% found just once. This sample is drawn from a study of cytomegalovirus exposure and HLA in healthy donors. Sequenced material: PBMCs. The clonotype comes from a man younger than 35 in good health and CMV-seronegative. The V call is TRBV9, the J call TRBJ2-7; D perhaps matches TRBD1 (6 bases). The DNA of the CDR3 is TGTGCCAGCAGCGTAGTAGGGGGAAACGAGCAGTACTTC. It codes for CASSVVGGNEQYF.